These 23 T cell receptor beta chains share one sample of origin, sequenced in a study of shared clonotypes between healthy human individuals. Libraries were prepared by immunoSEQ multiplex PCR; TCRdb keeps only in-frame clonotypes and omits some of them. The data show over a million clones, around 97% seen once. Material for sequencing was naive CD4+ T cells sorted from blood. Subset meaning: CD45RA+ positively selected. These receptors all come from a man aged 25 to 40 in good health.

V is TRBV19 and J is TRBJ1-2; possible D gene TRBD1, 6 bases. This CDR3 has 15 amino acids. V dropped 5 bases and J dropped 4 bases, with 17 bases sitting between them. Germline-derived CDR1 and CDR2 are LNHDA and SQIVND (reference sequence). Here the CDR3 DNA reads TGTGCCAGTAGTTTCCCAGGCCGGGGGCCCTATGGCTACACCTTC. This translates into CASSFPGRGPYGYTF.

The chain uses TRBV28 and TRBJ1-3; D perhaps matches TRBD1 (6 bases). The CDR3 has 14 amino acids. The germline V and J ends were trimmed by 5 bases and 4 bases, with 12 bases remaining between them. Per germline, CDR1 MDHEN and CDR2 SYDVKM. The CDR3 sequence is CASSLTGFGNTIYF. The CDR3, as DNA: TGTGCCAGCAGTCTCACAGGGTTCGGAAACACCATATATTTT.

The chain recombines TRBV10-1 with TRBJ1-1; no reliable D call. This CDR3 region has 13 residues. V was trimmed by 2 bases and J by 0 bases, leaving 4 bases between them. Germline CDR1 is WNHNN and CDR2 is SYGVQD (reference sequence). The CDR3 bases are TGCGCCAGCAGTGAGATGGTGAACACTGAAGCTTTCTTT. This sequence encodes CASSEMVNTEAFF.

On this clone: Within the sample, other DNA sequences also encode this same CDR3. The chain recombines TRBV18 with TRBJ1-4; a possible D gene is TRBD1 (5 bases). Trimming took 3 bases from V and 2 from J, leaving 7 bases between them. The CDR3 length is 14 residues. Germline lookup yields CDR1 KGHSH and CDR2 LQKENI. The CDR3 coding sequence is TGTGCCAGCTCACCGGGACGGACTAATGAAAAACTGTTTTTT. The encoded protein is CASSPGRTNEKLFF.

This clone was detected once. Other DNA sequences of this sample code for an identical CDR3. This rearrangement joins TRBV7-7 to TRBJ2-5; D call uncertain. This CDR3 spans 13 amino acids. The germline V gene has CDR1 SSHAT and CDR2 FNYEAQ (reference sequence). V was pared by 1 base and J by 5 bases, with 8 bases between. The CDR3 loop is CASSLGLRETQYF. In nucleotides, the CDR3 is TGTGCCAGCAGCTTAGGTCTGAGGGAGACCCAGTACTTC.

The chain joins TRBV12-2 to TRBJ1-1; the table gives TRBD1 as D, unverified against the DNA. TRBV12-2 is labeled a pseudogene. This CDR3 region has 16 residues. CDR3 in amino acids: CASRFLQGQINTEAFF. For the CDR3, the DNA is TGTGCAAGTCGCTTTCTACAGGGACAGATAAACACTGAAGCTTTCTTT.

The chain has TRBV14 and TRBJ2-7; possible D gene TRBD2, 6 bases. V lost 1 base to trimming and J lost 3 bases, with 13 bases between them. The CDR3 runs to 15 residues. Germline V gene sequence: CDR1 SGHDN, CDR2 FVKESK. The CDR3: CASSQGAGQNYEQYF. The CDR3 region has the DNA TGTGCCAGCAGCCAAGGCGCGGGGCAGAACTACGAGCAGTACTTC.

This chain links TRBV28 with TRBJ2-1; 12 nucleotides match TRBD2. The V gene's germline CDR1 is MDHEN and CDR2 SYDVKM. Trimming took 6 bases from V and 7 from J; bases not matched to a gene: 4. The CDR3 has 14 residues. CDR3 amino acids: CASSPGLAGNEQFF. The CDR3 DNA reads as TGTGCCAGCAGCCCGGGACTAGCGGGTAATGAGCAGTTCTTC.

The chain recombines TRBV27 with TRBJ2-7; 8 bases map to TRBD2. The germline gives CDR1 MNHEY, CDR2 SMNVEV (reference sequence). The CDR3 is made up of 16 amino acids. The trim removed 1 base at V and 3 bases at J, leaving 8 bases unmatched. CDR3 nucleotide sequence: TGTGCCAGCAGTTTATGGGGGCGGAGCGGGAGCTACGAGCAGTACTTC. This sequence encodes CASSLWGRSGSYEQYF.

The chain has TRBV19 and TRBJ2-7; weak D call: TRBD1 (5 bases). The V end lost 1 base, the J end lost 1 base, and 8 bases lay between the germline ends. The germline CDR1 and CDR2 sequences are LNHDA and SQIVND (reference sequence). This CDR3 region has 14 residues. The CDR3 DNA is TGTGCCAGTAGTATAGTCGCAGGGTCCTACGAGCAGTACTTC. It yields the protein CASSIVAGSYEQYF. Full variable domain (outside the CDR3, taken from reference TRBV19 and TRBJ2-7): DGGITQSPKYLFRKEGQNVTLSCEQNLNHDAMYWYRQDPGQGLRLIYYSQIVNDFQKGDIAEGYSVSREKKESFPLTVTSAQKNPTAFYLCASSIVAGSYEQYFGPGTRLTVT.

This chain uses TRBV27 with TRBJ2-1; either TRBD1 or TRBD2 may supply D (5 bases each). CDR3 length equals 13 residues. V was pared by 5 bases and J by 9 bases, with 14 bases between. Germline CDR1 and CDR2: MNHEY and SMNVEV (reference sequence). For the CDR3, the DNA is TGTGCCAGCAGTCCGATCACTAGGGGTGAGCAGTTCTTC. This encodes CASSPITRGEQFF.

This CDR3 is CASSENWGKTSGSGEQYF. In DNA form, the CDR3 reads TGTGCCAGCAGTGAGAATTGGGGCAAGACTAGCGGGAGTGGGGAGCAGTACTTC. The chain uses TRBV6-1 and TRBJ2-7; 12 positions agree with TRBD2. The CDR3 loop spans 18 amino acids. Losses at the gene ends were 3 bases for V and 7 bases for J; bases not matched to a gene: 16. Germline V gene data show CDR1 as MNHNS and CDR2 as SASEGT.

The V gene is TRBV11-2, the J gene TRBJ1-2, with D unclear. V shed 1 base and J shed 3 bases, with 15 bases lying between them. Germline CDR1 and CDR2: SGHAT and FQNNGV. The CDR3 consists of 16 residues. CDR3 nucleotides: TGTGCCAGCAGCTTAGGGGAAAGCAGGCCCTACTATGGCTACACCTTC. It yields the protein CASSLGESRPYYGYTF.

The rearrangement links TRBV5-1 to TRBJ1-1, with D possibly being TRBD1 (5 bases). This CDR3 is 16 amino acids long. CDR1 and CDR2 (germline): SGHRS, YFSETQ. Between the trimmed V and J ends, which lost 4 bases and 1 base, there was a span of 17 bases. The CDR3 here is CASSPSVDRPNTEAFF. The CDR3 DNA sequence: TGCGCCAGCAGCCCGAGTGTTGACAGACCGAACACTGAAGCTTTCTTT.

This clone was counted once. The chain couples TRBV6-6 to TRBJ1-5; D possibly corresponds to TRBD1 (5 bases). This CDR3 has 15 amino acids. Trimming cost V 6 bases and J 4 bases, with 16 bases left between them. Germline V gene lookup returns CDR1 MNHNY and CDR2 SVGAGI (reference sequence). DNA for the CDR3: TGTGCCAGCAGCCAATCTGGGGGACTAAATCAGCCCCAGCATTTT. Translating gives CASSQSGGLNQPQHF.

This clone is a singleton in its sample. The rearrangement uses TRBV29-1 and TRBJ2-1; 12 bases are a match to TRBD2. Trimming at V came to 3 bases and at J to 10 bases, leaving 16 bases not matched to a gene. This CDR3 comprises 17 residues. CDR1 is SQVTM and CDR2 is ANQGSEA in the germline V gene. CDR3 sequence: CSVEGLGMGTSGYEQFF. CDR3 nucleotides: TGCAGCGTTGAGGGGTTGGGGATGGGGACTAGCGGGTACGAGCAGTTCTTC.

The V gene is TRBV10-1, the J gene TRBJ1-2, with D uncertain. There are 13 residues in the CDR3. V was cut by 3 bases and J by 1 base, with 6 bases left in between. Germline V gene sequence: CDR1 WNHNN, CDR2 SYGVQD (reference sequence). This chain's CDR3 is CASSDDINYGYTF. In nucleotides, the CDR3 is TGCGCCAGCAGTGACGATATTAACTATGGCTACACCTTC.

This rearrangement joins TRBV6-5 to TRBJ2-6; no firm D call. The CDR3 contains 15 residues. Germline V gives CDR1 MNHEY, CDR2 SVGAGI. Between the trimmed V and J ends, which lost 6 bases and 0 bases, there was a span of 9 bases. In nucleotides, the CDR3 is TGTGCCAGCAGAAGACGGATCTCTGGGGCCAACGTCCTGACTTTC. The encoded protein is CASRRRISGANVLTF.

The chain is built from TRBV7-3 and TRBJ2-1; the match to TRBD2 covers 14 bases. The V segment lost 5 bases and the J segment 10 bases; nucleotides outside the gene matches: 7. The CDR3 is made up of 15 amino acids. Germline V gene data show CDR1 as SGHTA and CDR2 as FQGTGA. The CDR3: CASSAPGLAGDEQFF. The CDR3 DNA reads as TGTGCCAGCAGCGCCCCGGGACTAGCGGGAGACGAGCAGTTCTTC. The variable domain in full, with the rest retrieved from reference TRBV7-3 and TRBJ2-1, is GAGVSQTPSNKVTEKGKYVELRCDPISGHTALYWYRQSLGQGPEFLIYFQGTGAADDSGLPNDRFFAVRPEGSVSTLKIQRTERGDSAVYLCASSAPGLAGDEQFFGPGTRLTVL.

This sequence joins TRBV9 and TRBJ2-3; perhaps TRBD1 as D (6 bases). The germline V gene has CDR1 SGDLS and CDR2 YYNGEE. CDR3 size: 16 residues. The germline V and J ends were trimmed by 1 base and 0 bases, with 12 bases remaining between them. The CDR3 is CASSVYGTSSTDTQYF. CDR3 nucleotides: TGTGCCAGCAGCGTATACGGGACATCCAGCACAGATACGCAGTATTTT. Based on the CDR3 plus reference TRBV9 and TRBJ2-3, the full variable domain is DSGVTQTPKHLITATGQRVTLRCSPRSGDLSVYWYQQSLDQGLQFLIQYYNGEERAKGNILERFSAQQFPDLHSELNLSSLELGDSALYFCASSVYGTSSTDTQYFGPGTRLTVL.

This clone came up once. The chain has TRBV6-4 and TRBJ2-3, with D uncertain. V lost 0 bases to trimming and J lost 6 bases, with 13 bases between them. There are 15 residues in the CDR3. Germline assignment: CDR1 MRHNA and CDR2 SNTAGT. The CDR3 here is CASSDSRRRSDTQYF. The CDR3 nucleotides are TGTGCCAGCAGTGACTCCCGGCGGCGGTCGGATACGCAGTATTTT.

This clone was detected only once. This chain links TRBV10-3 with TRBJ2-6, with D unresolved. Germline V lookup: CDR1 ENHRY, CDR2 SYGVKD. V lost 8 bases, J lost 0 bases, and 20 bases lay in between. The CDR3 covers 18 residues. DNA of the CDR3: TGTGCCATCCTCCACAGCCATTGGAATTCCTCTGGGGCCAACGTCCTGACTTTC. Its translation: CAILHSHWNSSGANVLTF.

In its sample, this clone was seen once. The chain combines TRBV28 with TRBJ2-3; 10 positions agree with TRBD2. The CDR3 length is 15 residues. The V and J ends lost 3 bases and 4 bases, in that order; junction bases with no gene match: 4. Germline CDR1 reads MDHEN; CDR2 reads SYDVKM. The CDR3 DNA sequence: TGTGCCAGCAGTTTGATAGCGGGAGGTGCAGATACGCAGTATTTT. It encodes CASSLIAGGADTQYF.